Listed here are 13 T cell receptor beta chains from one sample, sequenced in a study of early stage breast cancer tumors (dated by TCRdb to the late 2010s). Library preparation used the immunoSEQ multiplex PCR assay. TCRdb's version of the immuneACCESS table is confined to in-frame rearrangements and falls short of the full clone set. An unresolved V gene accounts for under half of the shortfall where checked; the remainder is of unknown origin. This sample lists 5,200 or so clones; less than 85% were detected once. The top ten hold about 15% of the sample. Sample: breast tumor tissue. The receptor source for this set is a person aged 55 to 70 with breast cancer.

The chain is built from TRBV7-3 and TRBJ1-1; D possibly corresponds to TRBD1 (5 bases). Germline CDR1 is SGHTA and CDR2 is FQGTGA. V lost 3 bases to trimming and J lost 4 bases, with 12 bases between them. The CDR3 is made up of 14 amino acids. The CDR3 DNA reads TGTGCCAGCAGCTTCCTCAGGGTGGGCACTGAAGCTTTCTTT. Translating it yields CASSFLRVGTEAFF.

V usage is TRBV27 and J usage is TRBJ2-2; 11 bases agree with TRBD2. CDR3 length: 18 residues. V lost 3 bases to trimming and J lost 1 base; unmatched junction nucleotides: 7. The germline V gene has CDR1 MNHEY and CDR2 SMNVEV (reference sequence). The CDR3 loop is CASSFWSSGGLNTGELFF. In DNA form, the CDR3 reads TGTGCCAGCAGTTTTTGGTCTAGCGGGGGGTTGAACACCGGGGAGCTGTTTTTT.

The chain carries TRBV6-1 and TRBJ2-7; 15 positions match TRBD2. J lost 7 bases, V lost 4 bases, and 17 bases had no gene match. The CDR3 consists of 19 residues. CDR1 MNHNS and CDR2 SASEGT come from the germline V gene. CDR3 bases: TGTGCCAGCAGTGCACCCCCGGGACTAGCGGGAGGCGGGGGGAGGGAGCAGTACTTC. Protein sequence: CASSAPPGLAGGGGREQYF.

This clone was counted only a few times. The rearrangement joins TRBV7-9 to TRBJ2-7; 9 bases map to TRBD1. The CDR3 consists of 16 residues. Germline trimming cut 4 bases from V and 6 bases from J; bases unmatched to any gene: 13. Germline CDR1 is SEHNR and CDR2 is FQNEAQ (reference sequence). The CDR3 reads CASSSLGRDRVPEQYF. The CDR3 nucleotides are TGTGCCAGCAGCTCCTTGGGCCGGGACAGGGTACCCGAGCAGTACTTC.

The CDR3 coding sequence is TGTGCCAGTAGTATAGGGGGCCCAGGCTCCTACAATGAGCAGTTCTTC. This codes for CASSIGGPGSYNEQFF. The J gene is TRBJ2-1, the V gene TRBV19; D is possibly TRBD1 (5 bases). This CDR3 is built from 16 residues. V was cut by 1 base and J by 0 bases, with 10 bases left in between. Germline values: CDR1 LNHDA, CDR2 SQIVND (reference sequence).

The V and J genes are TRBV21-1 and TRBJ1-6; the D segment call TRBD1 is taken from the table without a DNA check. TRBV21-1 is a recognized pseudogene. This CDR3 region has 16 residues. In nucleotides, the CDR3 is TGTGCCAGCAGCCATGGACAGCTCAGGTATAATTCACCCCTCCACTTT. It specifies CASSHGQLRYNSPLHF.

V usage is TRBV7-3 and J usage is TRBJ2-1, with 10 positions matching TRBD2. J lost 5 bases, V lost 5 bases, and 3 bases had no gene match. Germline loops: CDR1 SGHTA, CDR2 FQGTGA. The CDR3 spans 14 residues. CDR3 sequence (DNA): TGTGCCAGCAGCCCCGGGACTAGCGACAATGAGCAGTTCTTC. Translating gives CASSPGTSDNEQFF.

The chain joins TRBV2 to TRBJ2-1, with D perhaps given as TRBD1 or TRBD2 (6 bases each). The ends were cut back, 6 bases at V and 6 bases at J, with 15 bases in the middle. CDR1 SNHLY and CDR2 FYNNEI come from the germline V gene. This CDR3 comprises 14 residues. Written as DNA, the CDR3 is TGTGCCAGCAGCGGGGGCAGGGTGGGCAATGAGCAGTTCTTC. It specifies CASSGGRVGNEQFF.

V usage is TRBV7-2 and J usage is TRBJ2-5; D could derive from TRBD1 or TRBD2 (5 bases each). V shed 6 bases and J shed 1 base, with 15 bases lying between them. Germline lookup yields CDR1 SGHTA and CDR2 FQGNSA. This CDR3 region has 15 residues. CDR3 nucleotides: TGTGCCAGCAGTCGCGCCGGGACCAGCCAAGAGACCCAGTACTTC. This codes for CASSRAGTSQETQYF.

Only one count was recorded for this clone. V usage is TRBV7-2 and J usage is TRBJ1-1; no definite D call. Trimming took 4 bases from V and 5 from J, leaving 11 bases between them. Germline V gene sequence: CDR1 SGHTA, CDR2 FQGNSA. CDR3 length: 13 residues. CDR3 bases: TGTGCCAGCAGCTCTCTGGTAGATACTGAAGCTTTCTTT. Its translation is CASSSLVDTEAFF.

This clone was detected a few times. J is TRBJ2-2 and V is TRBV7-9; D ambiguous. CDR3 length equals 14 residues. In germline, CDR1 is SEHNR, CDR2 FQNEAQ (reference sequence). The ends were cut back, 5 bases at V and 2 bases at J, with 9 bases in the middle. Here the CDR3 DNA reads TGTGCCAGCAGCAGCACACGAAACACCGGGGAGCTGTTTTTT. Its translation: CASSSTRNTGELFF.

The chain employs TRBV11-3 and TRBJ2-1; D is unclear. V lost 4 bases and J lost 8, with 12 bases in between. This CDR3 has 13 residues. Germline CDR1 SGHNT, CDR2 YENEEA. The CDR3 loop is CASSSRLGHEQFF. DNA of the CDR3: TGTGCCAGCAGCTCCCGACTCGGCCATGAGCAGTTCTTC.

CDR3 coding DNA: TGTGCCAGCAGCGGCTATGGGGATGAGCAGTTCTTC. Residues: CASSGYGDEQFF. The V call is TRBV7-3, the J call TRBJ2-1; D is undetermined. V gave up 5 bases and J gave up 8 bases, with 10 bases separating them. Germline assignment: CDR1 SGHTA and CDR2 FQGTGA. This CDR3 has 12 residues.